Below, one T cell receptor (beta chain) is given with its context. What it binds is unknown. Treatment in this sample: 15 to 20 received Ad26.COV2.S at low or high dose, single or two shots; several received placebo; per-sample allocation not given. After the first vaccine or placebo injection, samples were drawn on day 63. At a Boston site, the person donating was an adult of 18-55 years. Ad26.COV2.S expressed prefusion-stabilized spike from the original Wuhan strain. This sample was taken from a study of Ad26.COV2.S vaccination and SARS-CoV-2 variants. The overall study: By the intramuscular route, Ad26.COV2.S was given once, or twice 56 days apart. Study-wide points: CD8+ and CD4+ T cells specific for spike reportedly responded with substantial breadth after vaccination.

Assay used: immunoSEQ multiplex PCR; TCRdb lists only in-frame clones, some missing. There are about 240,000 clones in the sample; roughly 90% occur only once, and roughly 10% lies in the top ten. There are 15 residues in the CDR3. CDR1 and CDR2 (germline): SGHDT, YYEEEE. The germline V and J ends were trimmed by 4 bases and 6 bases, with 16 bases remaining between them. This sample comprised peripheral blood, obtained in a trial of Ad26.COV2.S vaccine versus placebo. This clonotype was sampled from a person aged 18-65 years who received the Ad26.COV2.S COVID-19 vaccine or a placebo. The rearrangement joins TRBV5-6 to TRBJ2-2, with a tentative D call TRBD1 (6 bases). The CDR3 region is CASSPSTGFPGELFF. For the CDR3, the DNA is TGTGCCAGCAGCCCAAGTACAGGGTTCCCCGGGGAGCTGTTTTTT.